Below, 15 T cell receptor beta chains from the same sample are listed, as sequenced in a study of T-cell memory formation after mild COVID-19. A single record per CDR3 protein comes from TCRdb applying MiXCR to the 5' RACE reads. This table holds hundreds of thousands of distinct CDR3 sequences, about a sixth found once. Sequenced material: PBMCs or a T cell subset sorted from them (not recorded which). The receptors were sampled from a man aged 18 to 30 who had mild COVID-19 (a few samples of this study predate the infection). Cell type and time point are not known.

This clonotype showed up many times. This chain connects TRBV6-2 or TRBV6-3 to TRBJ1-1; D remains unclear. The CDR3 length is 13 residues. The V end lost 7 bases, the J end lost 1 base, and 10 bases lay between the germline ends. Germline V gene sequence: CDR1 MNHEY, CDR2 SVGEGT. In DNA, the CDR3 is TGTGCCAGCACCAACGGGAGGAACACTGAAGCTTTCTTT. It specifies CASTNGRNTEAFF.

The chain is built from TRBV7-9 and TRBJ2-7; 8 bases fit TRBD1. CDR1 SEHNR and CDR2 FQNEAQ come from the germline V gene (reference sequence). This CDR3 has 14 residues. Losses at the gene ends were 7 bases for V and 2 bases for J; bases not matched to a gene: 7. The CDR3 DNA reads as TGTGCCAGCACCCTCGACAGGGGAACCTACGAGCAGTACTTC. Translated: CASTLDRGTYEQYF.

The chain carries TRBV11-2 and TRBJ2-7; TRBD2 agrees at 8 bases. CDR3 length equals 15 residues. Germline CDR1 and CDR2: SGHAT and FQNNGV. Trimming at V came to 1 base and at J to 0 bases, leaving 2 bases not matched to a gene. Here the CDR3 DNA reads TGTGCCAGCAGCTTAGGAGCGGGGGCCTCCTACGAGCAGTACTTC. Protein: CASSLGAGASYEQYF.

The chain uses TRBV28 and TRBJ2-1; 8 bases are a match to TRBD2. The trim removed 9 bases at V and 4 bases at J, leaving 14 bases unmatched. CDR1 MDHEN and CDR2 SYDVKM come from the germline V gene. The CDR3 totals 16 residues. DNA for the CDR3: TGTGCCAGTACCGGGACTAGGAGTGCCCTATACAATGAGCAGTTCTTC. Amino acids: CASTGTRSALYNEQFF.

This clonotype was counted at least ten times. The chain has TRBV20-1 and TRBJ2-2; tentative D call: TRBD2 (5 bases). The CDR3 has 12 residues. Germline loops: CDR1 DFQATT, CDR2 SNEGSKA (reference sequence). Trimming took off 7 bases at V and 4 bases at J, with 10 bases between the two ends. CDR3 coding DNA: TGCAGTGTCGCTAGCCCCACCGGGGAGCTGTTTTTT. This encodes CSVASPTGELFF.

The chain couples TRBV5-1 to TRBJ2-7, with 7 nucleotides matching TRBD1. V shed 0 bases, J shed 5 bases, and the junction held 2 bases outside the gene matches. The CDR3 is 13 amino acids. Looked up from germline, CDR1 is SGHRS and CDR2 is YFSETQ. Written as DNA, the CDR3 is TGCGCCAGCAGCTTGGAGGGGGCGGACGAGCAGTACTTC. This translates into CASSLEGADEQYF.

DNA of the CDR3: TGTGCCAGCAGCGCTGAGGGACAGGCCAATTCACCCCTCCACTTT. It yields the protein CASSAEGQANSPLHF. This chain uses TRBV9 with TRBJ1-6; 8 bases match TRBD1. In germline, CDR1 is SGDLS, CDR2 YYNGEE. J lost 7 bases, V lost 3 bases, and 6 bases had no gene match. CDR3 size: 15 residues.

This sequence joins TRBV12-3 or TRBV12-4 and TRBJ2-1, with D possibly TRBD1 on 5 matching bases. The V end was cut by 8 bases, the J end by 5 bases, with 13 bases between. The CDR3 sequence is 13 residues long. CDR3 DNA: TGTGCCAGCTCAGGGCCTTGGGACAATGAGCAGTTCTTC. Protein product: CASSGPWDNEQFF.

The chain employs TRBV6-5 and TRBJ1-2; D gene unclear. The V end lost 2 bases, the J end lost 4 bases, and 11 bases lay between the germline ends. Per germline, CDR1 MNHEY and CDR2 SVGAGI. CDR3 length: 14 residues. The CDR3 is CASSYRGNGYGYTF. The CDR3 DNA is TGTGCCAGCAGTTACCGCGGGAACGGCTATGGCTACACCTTC.

V is TRBV6-1 and J is TRBJ2-2, with 9 bases aligning to TRBD1. The length of the CDR3 is 14 residues. V dropped 5 bases and J dropped 4; count of bases not matched to a gene: 2. CDR1 and CDR2 from the germline V gene are MNHNS and SASEGT. In DNA form, the CDR3 reads TGTGCCAGCAGTAACAGGGGGCCCACCGGGGAGCTGTTTTTT. Translation gives CASSNRGPTGELFF.

This clonotype was observed a few times. This sequence joins TRBV7-3 and TRBJ2-2, with D tentatively TRBD1 (5 bases). The V end was cut by 4 bases, the J end by 1 base, with 13 bases between. The CDR3 runs to 16 residues. Germline CDR1 and CDR2: SGHTA and FQGTGA. The CDR3 DNA is TGTGCCAGCAGCTCCGGGTCAAGGGGGAACACCGGGGAGCTGTTTTTT. This translates into CASSSGSRGNTGELFF.

The sample holds many counts of this clonotype. The chain recombines TRBV7-2 with TRBJ1-2; D gene uncertain. This CDR3 comprises 14 residues. Germline V gives CDR1 SGHTA, CDR2 FQGNSA. Trimming stripped 2 bases from V and 2 bases from J, with 9 bases between. CDR3 amino acids: CASSLLLGNYGYTF. In nucleotides, the CDR3 is TGTGCCAGCAGCTTACTTTTGGGGAACTATGGCTACACCTTC. Supplemented by reference TRBV7-2 and TRBJ1-2, the full variable domain reads GAGVSQSPSNKVTEKGKDVELRCDPISGHTALYWYRQSLGQGLEFLIYFQGNSAPDKSGLPSDRFSAERTGGSVSTLTIQRTQQEDSAVYLCASSLLLGNYGYTFGSGTRLTVV.

CDR3 nucleotide sequence: TGCGCCAGCAGTACGGGGGGGAGGTACACCGGGGAGCTGTTTTTT. Its translation is CASSTGGRYTGELFF. The genes are TRBV10-2 and TRBJ2-2, with 8 bases aligning to TRBD2. The CDR3 extends over 15 amino acids. J lost 3 bases, V lost 5 bases, and 5 bases had no gene match. The germline V gene encodes CDR1 WSHSY and CDR2 SAAADI.

The chain links TRBV27 to TRBJ2-5, with D unclear. The V end was cut by 5 bases, the J end by 4 bases, with 14 bases between. The CDR3 consists of 14 residues. The germline CDR1 and CDR2 sequences are MNHEY and SMNVEV (reference sequence). The chain's CDR3 is CASSRRDLGETQYF. In DNA, the CDR3 is TGTGCCAGCAGTCGTAGAGATTTAGGAGAGACCCAGTACTTC.

This clonotype was observed at least ten times. The V and J genes are TRBV7-3 and TRBJ2-3, with 11 bases that match TRBD2. The V and J ends lost 5 bases and 3 bases, in that order; junction bases with no gene match: 4. The CDR3 extends over 15 amino acids. Germline V gives CDR1 SGHTA, CDR2 FQGTGA. CDR3 region: CASSPGTSGTDTQYF. CDR3 nucleotides: TGTGCCAGCAGCCCAGGGACTAGCGGAACAGATACGCAGTATTTT.